This TCR beta chain was sequenced in a study of shared clonotypes between healthy human individuals (TCRdb year 2020). The study in broad terms: Two women and a few men aged 18 to 49 years were included in the cohort. Libraries were prepared and TCR repertoires were sequenced by different laboratories using diverse techniques, in order to increase sequencing depth and limit assay-specific biases. The study deeply sequenced blood TCR repertoires of five healthy adults to estimate repertoire size and the extent of clonotype sharing between individuals. Leukapheresis yielded between about 0.85 and 9.5 billion PBMCs per donor. For each donor, CD4 naive and CD4 memory were each run on three plates, CD8 naive on two plates, and CD8 memory on one plate. Study-wide conclusions, independent of this receptor: Higher generation probabilities were observed for clonotypes shared by all four sorted-subset donors than for non-shared clonotypes. The small number of donors limited the genetic and exposure-history diversity represented. Sampling was restricted to blood, and TCR repertoires in tissues likely differ from the TCR repertoires found in blood. Across a few donors, 4.5% to 6.5% of naive CD4, approximately 3.6% of naive CD8, roughly 2.2% of memory CD4, and about 0.44% of memory CD8 clonotypes were shared. Estimated clonotype richness was generally larger for naive than for memory subsets. Based on pairwise subsampling, the degree of clonotype sharing among donors was expected to be affected by sequencing depth. Rarefaction of sorted-subset datasets indicated incomplete sequencing despite the large sequencing depth.

For the CD8 naive samples, CD45RO-negative cells were positively selected for CCR7, yielding a CD45RA+CCR7+ population from which TemRA cells were excluded. Donors were healthy HIV-negative adults with no recently reported acute infections or vaccinations. Every donor was a Caucasian adult living in Nashville, Tennessee, USA. Blood was obtained by leukapheresis, after which PBMCs were separated by Ficoll-Histopaque density gradient centrifugation and cryopreserved in liquid nitrogen vapor phase. Analytical flow cytometry was used to check the purity and quantity of every magnetically sorted T cell population. From each sorted fraction, genomic DNA was isolated and quantified by UV absorbance on a Nanodrop 2000c. As concerns this clone: There is no known antigen for this receptor. Base quality data are lacking; no much larger clone is found one base away.

Using the deep immunoSEQ assay, multiplex PCR amplified TCR CDR3 regions from genomic DNA. For each cell subset, the extracted genomic DNA was distributed evenly across all wells of several immunoSEQ 96-well plates, and each plate served as one replicate. For sorted subsets, 200 to 250 ng of genomic DNA, equivalent to around 30,000 T cell genomes, went into each replicate PCR. The purified libraries were quantified using a Qubit 3.0 fluorometer, sized with a Bioanalyzer 2100, and then quantified again using the KAPA Library Quantification kit. A separate single-read 150-cycle Illumina NextSeq 550 flow cell was used to sequence each immunoSEQ 96-well plate. The study's processing was this. Because only junctional sequences without quality scores were contained in the immunoSEQ output, filtering matching that applied to full-length reads could not be performed. Sequences were annotated with PyIR, a Python wrapper for IgBLAST v1.9, and V/J genes and CDR3 were assigned using IMGT germline references. Any read was removed if the V/J assignment was weak (E-value above 1e-6), the CDR3 was missing, or the read contained stop codons, out-of-frame junctions, or ambiguous translated residues. V3J clonotypes were defined as sequences sharing the same inferred V gene, J gene, and CDR3 amino acid sequence. To compute the percentage overlap between repertoires, the number of shared unique clonotypes was divided by the size of the smaller repertoire. Repertoire richness was assessed with RTK rarefaction, the Chao1 estimator, and Recon v2.1 estimates of unobserved clonotypes. OLGA was used to compute generation probabilities for all TCRbeta clonotypes that the gDNA method yielded from several donors. What TCRdb holds here is the immuneACCESS table cut down to in-frame rearrangements. Part of the clones is not present; checked against another copy, under half of the missing clones reflect an unresolved V gene, and the others are unexplained. The DNA was the basis for D and trimming; V, J and clone size are from that table. This sample is represented by about 2.1 million clones; around 93% of them were singletons. The ten most abundant clones make up around 1.7% of the sample.

Sequenced material: naive CD8+ T cells from PBMCs. Reading the label with the study, this specimen's cell subset or site is: CD45RA+CCR7+. This TCR derives from a man aged 18 to 30 in good health. Some clones in this sample may be carry-over from other donors' samples.

The nucleotides read TGTGCCAGCAGCGACCGAGGAAACACCGGGGAGCTGTTTTTT. Its protein product is CASSDRGNTGELFF. Recombination linked TRBV27 to TRBJ2-2, with the D gene too uncertain to name. V is reduced by 6 bases and J by 2 bases, leaving a spacing of 10 bases between them. For CDR1 and CDR2, the germline V gene (reference sequence) lists MNHEY and SMNVEV. Spanning cysteine to phenylalanine, the CDR3 consists of 14 amino acids. Left in the record is the CDR3 DNA by itself, 42 bases read in frame from the first base.